Shown below are 17 T cell receptor beta chains from a single sample sequenced in a study of graft-versus-host responses after intestinal transplantation. The data were produced by immunoSEQ multiplex PCR, yet TCRdb's version contains in-frame clones alone and is incomplete. The data show around 100,000 clones, 90% to 95% seen once. Antigens of these TCRs are unknown. The sequenced sample was unstimulated CD8+ T cells sorted from spleen or lymph node cells, obtained before transplant. The receptors were gathered from a human donor who was the organ donor for an intestinal transplant.

V gene TRBV19 combines with J gene TRBJ2-7; tentative D call: TRBD1 (6 bases). CDR3 length: 15 amino acids. Per the germline V gene, CDR1 is LNHDA and CDR2 is SQIVND (reference sequence). With 1 base removed from V and 2 bases from J, the gap between germline ends came to 12 bases. The CDR3 DNA follows: TGTGCCAGTAGTATAGCCCCGGACAGTGCCTACGAGCAGTACTTC. Translating gives CASSIAPDSAYEQYF.

This clone has more than one count but fewer than ten. The chain uses TRBV30 and TRBJ2-7; no clear D gene. Germline CDR1 and CDR2: GTSNPN and SVGIG (reference sequence). The CDR3 runs 14 residues. V lost 4 bases to trimming and J lost 0 bases, with 13 bases between them. Here the CDR3 DNA reads TGTGCCTGGAAGCATAGGCCCGACTCCTACGAGCAGTACTTC. As protein: CAWKHRPDSYEQYF.

The genes are TRBV27 and TRBJ1-5, with 7 bases lining up with TRBD1. Germline lookup yields CDR1 MNHEY and CDR2 SMNVEV (reference sequence). V lost 7 bases and J lost 1; bases outside the gene matches: 4. The CDR3 covers 14 residues. The CDR3 DNA follows: TGTGCCAGCAAGCAACAGGGGAGCAATCAGCCCCAGCATTTT. Translation: CASKQQGSNQPQHF.

This rearrangement joins TRBV4-1 to TRBJ2-1; D is perhaps TRBD2 (6 bases). Germline V gene sequence: CDR1 MGHRA, CDR2 YSYEKL. The germline V and J ends were trimmed by 0 bases and 8 bases, with 11 bases remaining between them. This CDR3 contains 14 residues. CDR3 DNA sequence: TGCGCCAGCAGCCAAGATTGGGGGGTCGATGAGCAGTTCTTC. It translates to CASSQDWGVDEQFF.

This clone was recorded once. The same CDR3 can be traced to other DNA sequences in this sample. J is TRBJ1-2 and V is TRBV27; maybe TRBD1 (6 bases). V was shortened by 5 bases and J by 6 bases, with 13 bases between the two germline ends. Looked up from germline, CDR1 is MNHEY and CDR2 is SMNVEV (reference sequence). This CDR3 region has 13 residues. The CDR3 region is CASSLTGFNGYTF. CDR3 nucleotide sequence: TGTGCCAGCAGTCTAACAGGGTTCAATGGCTACACCTTC.

The J gene is TRBJ1-1, the V gene TRBV6-5; D might be TRBD1 (5 bases). The CDR3 sequence is 15 residues long. With 1 base removed from V and 4 bases from J, the gap between germline ends came to 13 bases. Germline CDR1 and CDR2: MNHEY and SVGAGI. Here the CDR3 DNA reads TGTGCCAGCAGTTACTGGGCAGGGTACGGCACTGAAGCTTTCTTT. Protein product: CASSYWAGYGTEAFF.

The chain links TRBV11-2 to TRBJ2-5; 12 nucleotides agree with TRBD2. The closer fit of TRBJ2-7 to the DNA end suggests the J call may be wrong. There are 18 residues in the CDR3. Germline loops: CDR1 SGHAT, CDR2 FQNNGV. The CDR3 here is CASSLEFWTSGKLHEQYF. CDR3 DNA sequence: TGTGCCAGCAGCTTAGAATTTTGGACTAGCGGGAAATTACACGAGCAGTACTTC.

A word on this clone: The same CDR3 is also encoded by other DNA sequences in this sample. The chain has TRBV30 and TRBJ2-7, with no clear D. This CDR3 comprises 12 residues. Germline CDR1 reads GTSNPN; CDR2 reads SVGIG (reference sequence). Trimming removed 0 bases at V and 4 bases at J, with 7 bases between. CDR3: CAWSVLPYEQYF. The CDR3 DNA sequence: TGTGCCTGGAGTGTCCTTCCGTACGAGCAGTACTTC.

The V and J genes are TRBV27 and TRBJ2-7, with D perhaps matching TRBD2 (5 bases). Trimming left V 6 bases short and J 2 bases short, with 17 bases between. CDR1 MNHEY and CDR2 SMNVEV come from the germline V gene (reference sequence). CDR3 size: 15 residues. CDR3 protein: CASSPSPLATYEQYF. The CDR3 DNA is TGTGCCAGCAGCCCCTCCCCCCTAGCAACCTACGAGCAGTACTTC.

The gene calls are TRBV27 and TRBJ2-7; D assignment may be TRBD1 or TRBD2 (6 bases each). Trimming took off 8 bases at V and 1 base at J, with 12 bases between the two ends. CDR3 length: 13 amino acids. Per germline, CDR1 MNHEY and CDR2 SMNVEV (reference sequence). The chain's CDR3 is CASGGLGSYEQYF. CDR3 DNA: TGTGCCAGCGGGGGGCTAGGATCCTACGAGCAGTACTTC.

The gene calls are TRBV5-6 and TRBJ2-3; 9 bases match TRBD2. The V segment lost 5 bases and the J segment 3 bases; nucleotides outside the gene matches: 10. Germline V gives CDR1 SGHDT, CDR2 YYEEEE. The CDR3 has 16 residues. The CDR3 DNA reads TGTGCCAGCAGGGCCGCCGGGAGCGGGGGGACAGATACGCAGTATTTT. Protein product: CASRAAGSGGTDTQYF.

The CDR3 region is CASSLFETGDETQYF. CDR3 sequence (DNA): TGTGCCAGCAGCCTCTTCGAGACAGGGGACGAGACCCAGTACTTC. The chain carries TRBV5-4 and TRBJ2-5; 8 positions match TRBD1. Germline values: CDR1 SGHNT, CDR2 YYREEE (reference sequence). V lost 4 bases, J lost 5 bases, and 10 bases stayed unmatched. CDR3 length: 15 residues.

The genes are TRBV10-2 and TRBJ2-7; weak D call: TRBD2 (6 bases). The CDR3 spans 15 residues. Germline CDR1 reads WSHSY; CDR2 reads SAAADI. V shed 4 bases and J shed 4 bases, with 17 bases lying between them. The CDR3 spells CASSATGVGIYEQYF. CDR3 in DNA: TGCGCCAGCAGTGCCACGGGGGTTGGGATATACGAGCAGTACTTC.

The chain combines TRBV30 with TRBJ1-1; 7 bases align to TRBD1. Germline V CDR1 and CDR2: GTSNPN, SVGIG (reference sequence). V lost 8 bases to trimming and J lost 10 bases; unmatched junction nucleotides: 13. This CDR3 spans 12 amino acids. This chain's CDR3 is CALLDVSGGAFF. The CDR3 nucleotides are TGTGCCCTACTGGACGTATCAGGGGGAGCTTTCTTT.

The rearrangement links TRBV27 to TRBJ2-7; TRBD1 agrees at 8 bases. The V and J ends lost 3 bases and 5 bases, in that order; junction bases with no gene match: 6. This CDR3 spans 14 amino acids. Germline V gives CDR1 MNHEY, CDR2 SMNVEV (reference sequence). This chain's CDR3 is CASSFSQGGHEQYF. The DNA for the CDR3 is TGTGCCAGCAGTTTCTCACAGGGGGGACACGAGCAGTACTTC.

The chain couples TRBV10-2 to TRBJ2-2; 8 positions agree with TRBD1. The CDR3 is 20 residues long. Per the germline V gene, CDR1 is WSHSY and CDR2 is SAAADI. V was clipped by 4 bases and J by 7 bases; unmatched bases: 23. In DNA form, the CDR3 reads TGCGCCAGCAGTGCCTTCCGACAGGGGACAACGGGAGACATACACGGGGAGCTGTTTTTT. It encodes CASSAFRQGTTGDIHGELFF.

The V gene is TRBV5-6, the J gene TRBJ2-5, with TRBD1 as a possible D gene (7 bases). The CDR3 runs 16 residues. Germline V gene sequence: CDR1 SGHDT, CDR2 YYEEEE. Trimming left V 4 bases short and J 1 base short, with 17 bases between. The CDR3 reads CASSRETGTLQETQYF. The CDR3 DNA reads as TGTGCCAGCAGCCGCGAGACAGGGACTCTCCAAGAGACCCAGTACTTC.